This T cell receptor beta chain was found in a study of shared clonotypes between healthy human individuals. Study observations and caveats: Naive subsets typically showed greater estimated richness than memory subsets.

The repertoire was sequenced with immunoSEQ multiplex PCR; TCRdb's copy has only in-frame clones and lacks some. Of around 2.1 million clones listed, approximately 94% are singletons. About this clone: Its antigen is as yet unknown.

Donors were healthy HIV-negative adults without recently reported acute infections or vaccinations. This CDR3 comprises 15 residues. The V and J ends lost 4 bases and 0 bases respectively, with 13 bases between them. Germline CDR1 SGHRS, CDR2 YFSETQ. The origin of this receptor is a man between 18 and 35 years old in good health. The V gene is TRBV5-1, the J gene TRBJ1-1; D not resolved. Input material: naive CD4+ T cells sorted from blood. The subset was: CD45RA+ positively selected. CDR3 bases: TGCGCCAGCAGCCGGCTGGGAAGGGTGAACACTGAAGCTTTCTTT. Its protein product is CASSRLGRVNTEAFF. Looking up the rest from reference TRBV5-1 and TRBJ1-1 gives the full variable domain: KAGVTQTPRYLIKTRGQQVTLSCSPISGHRSVSWYQQTPGQGLQFLFEYFSETQRNKGNFPGRFSGRQFSNSRSEMNVSTLELGDSALYLCASSRLGRVNTEAFFGQGTRLTVV.